This T cell receptor (beta chain) derives from a study of shared clonotypes between healthy human individuals. The CDR3 totals 16 residues. Germline CDR1 and CDR2: MGHRA and YSYEKL. V shed 1 base and J shed 0 bases, with 13 bases lying between them. TCRdb keeps only in-frame clones here, not all; method: immunoSEQ multiplex PCR. The sample lists 550,000 to 850,000 clones, about 74% occurring once. The source material was memory CD4+ T cells sorted from blood. The sample's subset: CD45RA-negative fraction. The V gene is TRBV4-1, the J gene TRBJ2-7, with D possibly matching TRBD1 (5 bases). This TCR derives from a woman aged 25 to 39 in good health. This chain's CDR3 is CASSQAEGASSYEQYF. CDR3 DNA: TGCGCCAGCAGCCAAGCCGAAGGGGCGAGCTCCTACGAGCAGTACTTC.